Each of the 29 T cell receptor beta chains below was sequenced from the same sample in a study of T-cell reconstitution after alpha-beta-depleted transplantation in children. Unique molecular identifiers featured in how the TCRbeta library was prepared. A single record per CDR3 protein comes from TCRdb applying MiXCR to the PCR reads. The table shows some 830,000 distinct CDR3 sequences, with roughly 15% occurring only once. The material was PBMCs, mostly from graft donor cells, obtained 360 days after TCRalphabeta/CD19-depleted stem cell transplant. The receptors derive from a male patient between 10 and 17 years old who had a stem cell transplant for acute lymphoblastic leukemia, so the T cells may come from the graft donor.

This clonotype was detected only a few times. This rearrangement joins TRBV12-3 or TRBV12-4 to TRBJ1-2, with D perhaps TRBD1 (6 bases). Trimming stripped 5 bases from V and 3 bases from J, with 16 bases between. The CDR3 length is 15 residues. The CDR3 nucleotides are TGTGCCAGCAGTGACATTGGGGGCAAGGACTATGGCTACACCTTC. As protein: CASSDIGGKDYGYTF.

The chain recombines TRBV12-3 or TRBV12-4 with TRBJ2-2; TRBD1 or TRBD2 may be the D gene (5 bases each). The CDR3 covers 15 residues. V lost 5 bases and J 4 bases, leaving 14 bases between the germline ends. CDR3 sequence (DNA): TGTGCCAGCAGTCTACTAGGGGCACCCACCGGGGAGCTGTTTTTT. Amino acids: CASSLLGAPTGELFF.

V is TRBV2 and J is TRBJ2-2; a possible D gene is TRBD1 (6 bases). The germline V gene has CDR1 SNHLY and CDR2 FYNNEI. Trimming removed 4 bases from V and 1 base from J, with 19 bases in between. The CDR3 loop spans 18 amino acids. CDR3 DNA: TGTGCCAGCAGTGGGGAGTCGATGGACAGAGTGAACACCGGGGAGCTGTTTTTT. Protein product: CASSGESMDRVNTGELFF.

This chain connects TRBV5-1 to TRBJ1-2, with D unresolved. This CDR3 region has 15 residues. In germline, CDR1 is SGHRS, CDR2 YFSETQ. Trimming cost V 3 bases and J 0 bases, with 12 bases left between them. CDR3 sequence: CASSSGRPTNYGYTF. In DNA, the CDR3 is TGCGCCAGCAGCTCCGGGCGGCCGACTAACTATGGCTACACCTTC.

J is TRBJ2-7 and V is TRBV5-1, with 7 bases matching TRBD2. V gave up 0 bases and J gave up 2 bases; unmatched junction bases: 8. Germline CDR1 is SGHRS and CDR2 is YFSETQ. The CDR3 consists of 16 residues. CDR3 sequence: CASSLAASGPAYEQYF. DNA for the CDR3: TGCGCCAGCAGCTTGGCGGCTAGCGGACCGGCCTACGAGCAGTACTTC.

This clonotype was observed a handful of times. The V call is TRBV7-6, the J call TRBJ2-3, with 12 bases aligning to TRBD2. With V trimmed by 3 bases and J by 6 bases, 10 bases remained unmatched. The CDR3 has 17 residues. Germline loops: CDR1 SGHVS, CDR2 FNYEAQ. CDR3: CASSFRLAGVESDTQYF. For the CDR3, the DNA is TGTGCCAGCAGCTTTAGACTAGCGGGAGTGGAATCGGATACGCAGTATTTT.

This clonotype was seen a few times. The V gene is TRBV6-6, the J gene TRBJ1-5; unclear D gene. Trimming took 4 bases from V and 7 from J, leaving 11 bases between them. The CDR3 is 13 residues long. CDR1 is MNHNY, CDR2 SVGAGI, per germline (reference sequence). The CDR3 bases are TGTGCCAGCAGTTCACTGGGGAAGCAGCCCCAGCATTTT. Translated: CASSSLGKQPQHF.

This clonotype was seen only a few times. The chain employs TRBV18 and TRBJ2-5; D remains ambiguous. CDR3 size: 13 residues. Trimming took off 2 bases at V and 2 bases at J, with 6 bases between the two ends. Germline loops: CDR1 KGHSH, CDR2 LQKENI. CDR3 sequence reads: CASSPEAQETQYF. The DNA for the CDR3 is TGTGCCAGCTCACCAGAAGCACAAGAGACCCAGTACTTC.

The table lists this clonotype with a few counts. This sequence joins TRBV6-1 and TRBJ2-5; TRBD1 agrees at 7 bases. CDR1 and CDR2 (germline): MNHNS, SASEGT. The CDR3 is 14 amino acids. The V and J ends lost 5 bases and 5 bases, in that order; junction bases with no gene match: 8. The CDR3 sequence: CASSIRGSWETQYF. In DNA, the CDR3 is TGTGCCAGCAGTATCAGGGGGAGTTGGGAGACCCAGTACTTC.

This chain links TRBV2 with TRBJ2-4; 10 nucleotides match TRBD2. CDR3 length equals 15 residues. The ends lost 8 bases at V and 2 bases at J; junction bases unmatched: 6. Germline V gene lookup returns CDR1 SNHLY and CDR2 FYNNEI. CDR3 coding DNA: TGTGCCAGCGGAGGGACTAGCGTTCCCAAAAACATTCAGTACTTC. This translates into CASGGTSVPKNIQYF.

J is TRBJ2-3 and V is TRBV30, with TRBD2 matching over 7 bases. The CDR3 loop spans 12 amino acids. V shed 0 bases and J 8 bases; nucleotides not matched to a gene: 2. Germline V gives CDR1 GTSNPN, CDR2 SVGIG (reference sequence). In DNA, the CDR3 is TGTGCCTGGAGTGTACCGGGGGGTACGCAGTATTTT. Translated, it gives CAWSVPGGTQYF.

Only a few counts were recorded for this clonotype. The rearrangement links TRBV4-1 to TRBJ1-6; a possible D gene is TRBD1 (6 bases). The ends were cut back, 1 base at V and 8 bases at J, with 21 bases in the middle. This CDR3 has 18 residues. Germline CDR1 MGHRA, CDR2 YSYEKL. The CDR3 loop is CASSQGAIGAGVDSPLHF. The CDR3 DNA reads TGCGCCAGCAGCCAAGGAGCGATCGGGGCAGGGGTCGATTCACCCCTCCACTTT.

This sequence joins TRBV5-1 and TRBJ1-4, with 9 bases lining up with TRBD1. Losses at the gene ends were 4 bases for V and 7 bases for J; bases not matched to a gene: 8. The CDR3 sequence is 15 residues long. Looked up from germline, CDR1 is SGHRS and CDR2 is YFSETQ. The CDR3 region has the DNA TGCGCCAGCAGCGTCTCGGGACAGGGTGTTGAAAAACTGTTTTTT. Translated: CASSVSGQGVEKLFF.

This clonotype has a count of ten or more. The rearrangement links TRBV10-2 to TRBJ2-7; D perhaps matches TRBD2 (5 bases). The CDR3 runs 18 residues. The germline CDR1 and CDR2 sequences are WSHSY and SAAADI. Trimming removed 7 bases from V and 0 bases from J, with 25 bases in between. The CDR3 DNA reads TGCGCCAGCACGAGCAATGGAGGCGGTAGGCGGTACTCCTACGAGCAGTACTTC. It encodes CASTSNGGGRRYSYEQYF.

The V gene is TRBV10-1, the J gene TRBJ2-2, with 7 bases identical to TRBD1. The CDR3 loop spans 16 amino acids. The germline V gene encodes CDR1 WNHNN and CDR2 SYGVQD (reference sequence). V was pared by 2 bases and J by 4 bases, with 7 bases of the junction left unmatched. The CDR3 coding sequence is TGCGCCAGCAGTGAGATGACAGGGCTGGGCACCGGGGAGCTGTTTTTT. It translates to CASSEMTGLGTGELFF.

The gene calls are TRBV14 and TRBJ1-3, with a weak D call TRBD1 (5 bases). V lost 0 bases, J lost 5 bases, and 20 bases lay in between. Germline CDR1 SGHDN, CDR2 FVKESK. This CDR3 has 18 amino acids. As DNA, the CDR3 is TGTGCCAGCAGCCAAGACCCAGGTTTGTGGGGCGGAAGAAACACCATATATTTT. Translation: CASSQDPGLWGGRNTIYF.

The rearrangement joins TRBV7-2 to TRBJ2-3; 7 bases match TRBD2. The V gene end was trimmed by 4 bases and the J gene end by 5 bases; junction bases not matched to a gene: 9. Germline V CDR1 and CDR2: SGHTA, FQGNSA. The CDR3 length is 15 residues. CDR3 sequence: CASSSSPTSVDTQYF. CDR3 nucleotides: TGTGCCAGCAGCTCGTCACCTACTAGCGTAGATACGCAGTATTTT.

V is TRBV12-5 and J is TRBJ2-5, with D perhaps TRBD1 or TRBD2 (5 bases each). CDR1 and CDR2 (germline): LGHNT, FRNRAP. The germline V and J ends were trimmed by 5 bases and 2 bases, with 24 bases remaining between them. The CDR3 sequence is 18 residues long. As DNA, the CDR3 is TGTGCTAGTGGTCCGGGGCGCTCGGCGGCCCCGTTTCAAGAGACCCAGTACTTC. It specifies CASGPGRSAAPFQETQYF. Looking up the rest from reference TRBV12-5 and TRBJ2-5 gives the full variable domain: DARVTQTPRHKVTEMGQEVTMRCQPILGHNTVFWYRQTMMQGLELLAYFRNRAPLDDSGMPKDRFSAEMPDATLATLKIQPSEPRDSAVYFCASGPGRSAAPFQETQYFGPGTRLLVL.

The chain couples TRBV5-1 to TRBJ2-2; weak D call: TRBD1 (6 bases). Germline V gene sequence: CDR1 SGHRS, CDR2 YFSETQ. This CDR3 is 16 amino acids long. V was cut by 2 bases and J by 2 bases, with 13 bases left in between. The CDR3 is CASSLLTGRNTGELFF. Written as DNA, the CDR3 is TGCGCCAGCAGCTTATTGACAGGCAGAAACACCGGGGAGCTGTTTTTT. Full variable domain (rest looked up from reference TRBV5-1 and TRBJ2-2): KAGVTQTPRYLIKTRGQQVTLSCSPISGHRSVSWYQQTPGQGLQFLFEYFSETQRNKGNFPGRFSGRQFSNSRSEMNVSTLELGDSALYLCASSLLTGRNTGELFFGEGSRLTVL.

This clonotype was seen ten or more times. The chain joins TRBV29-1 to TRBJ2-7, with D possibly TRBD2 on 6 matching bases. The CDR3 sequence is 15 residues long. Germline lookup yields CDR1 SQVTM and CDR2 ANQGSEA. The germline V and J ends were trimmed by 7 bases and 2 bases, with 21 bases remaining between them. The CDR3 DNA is TGCAGCGCCGCCGCTTCTAGCGCGAAGGCCTACGAGCAGTACTTC. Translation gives CSAAASSAKAYEQYF.

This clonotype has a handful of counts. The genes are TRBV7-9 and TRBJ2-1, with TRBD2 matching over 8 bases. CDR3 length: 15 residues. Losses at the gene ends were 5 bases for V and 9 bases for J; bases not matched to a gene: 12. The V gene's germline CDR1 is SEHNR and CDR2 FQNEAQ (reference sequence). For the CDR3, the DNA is TGTGCCAGCAGCGTGCTCGAGGGACTAGATCCTGAGCAGTTCTTC. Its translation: CASSVLEGLDPEQFF. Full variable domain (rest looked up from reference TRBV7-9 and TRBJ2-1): DTGVSQNPRHKITKRGQNVTFRCDPISEHNRLYWYRQTLGQGPEFLTYFQNEAQLEKSRLLSDRFSAERPKGSFSTLEIQRTEQGDSAMYLCASSVLEGLDPEQFFGPGTRLTVL.

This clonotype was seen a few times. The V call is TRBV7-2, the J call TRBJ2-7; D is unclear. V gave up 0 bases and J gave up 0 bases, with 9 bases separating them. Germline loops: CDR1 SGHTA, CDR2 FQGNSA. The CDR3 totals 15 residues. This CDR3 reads CASSLAGPASYEQYF. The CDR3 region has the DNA TGTGCCAGCAGCTTAGCAGGACCCGCCTCCTACGAGCAGTACTTC.

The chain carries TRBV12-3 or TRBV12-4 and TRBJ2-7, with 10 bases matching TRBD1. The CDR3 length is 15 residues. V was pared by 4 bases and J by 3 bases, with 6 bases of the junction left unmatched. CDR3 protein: CASSSAGQGDYEQYF. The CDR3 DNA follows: TGTGCCAGCAGTTCGGCAGGACAGGGGGACTACGAGCAGTACTTC.

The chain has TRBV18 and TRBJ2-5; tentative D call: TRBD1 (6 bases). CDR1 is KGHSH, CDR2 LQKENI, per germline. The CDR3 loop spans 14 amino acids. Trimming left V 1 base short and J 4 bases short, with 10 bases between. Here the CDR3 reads CASSPRDTRETQYF. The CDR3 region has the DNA TGTGCCAGCTCACCACGGGACACGAGAGAGACCCAGTACTTC.

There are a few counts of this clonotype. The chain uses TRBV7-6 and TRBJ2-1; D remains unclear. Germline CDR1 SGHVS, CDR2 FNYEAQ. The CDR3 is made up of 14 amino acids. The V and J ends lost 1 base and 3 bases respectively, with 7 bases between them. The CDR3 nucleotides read TGTGCCAGCAGCTTAGACGACGTCTACAATGAGCAGTTCTTC. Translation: CASSLDDVYNEQFF.

The CDR3 reads CASSSTGEGRYEQYF. As DNA, the CDR3 is TGTGCCAGCAGTTCCACCGGTGAGGGACGATACGAGCAGTACTTC. This rearrangement joins TRBV27 to TRBJ2-7; D assignment may be TRBD1 or TRBD2 (5 bases each). V lost 4 bases, J lost 4 bases, and 17 bases lay in between. Germline V gives CDR1 MNHEY, CDR2 SMNVEV (reference sequence). The CDR3 extends over 15 amino acids.

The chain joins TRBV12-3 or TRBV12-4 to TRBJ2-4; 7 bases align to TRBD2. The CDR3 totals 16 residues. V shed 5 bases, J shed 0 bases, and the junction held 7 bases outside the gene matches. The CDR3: CASSPLAVLAKNIQYF. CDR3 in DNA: TGTGCCAGCAGTCCCCTAGCGGTGTTAGCCAAAAACATTCAGTACTTC.

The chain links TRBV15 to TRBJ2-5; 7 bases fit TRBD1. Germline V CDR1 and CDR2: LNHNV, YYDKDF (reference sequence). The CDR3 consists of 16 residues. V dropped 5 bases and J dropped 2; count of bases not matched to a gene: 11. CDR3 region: CATSPRLGTEQETQYF. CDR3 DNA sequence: TGTGCCACCAGCCCACGTTTAGGGACAGAACAAGAGACCCAGTACTTC.

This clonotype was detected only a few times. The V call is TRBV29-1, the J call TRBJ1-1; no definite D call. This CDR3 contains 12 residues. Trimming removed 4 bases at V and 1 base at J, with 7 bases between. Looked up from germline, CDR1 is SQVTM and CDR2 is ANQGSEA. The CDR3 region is CSVGHQNTEAFF. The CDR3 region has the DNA TGCAGCGTTGGCCATCAGAACACTGAAGCTTTCTTT.